The 26 T cell receptor beta chains below come from one sample, sequenced in a study of OX40 agonist ivuxolimab in advanced cancers. The library came from the immunoSEQ multiplex PCR assay. TCRdb's version of the immuneACCESS table is confined to in-frame rearrangements and falls short of the full clone set. An unresolved V gene accounts for under half of the shortfall where checked; the remainder is of unknown origin. The sample table contains around 76,000 clones; only one count was recorded for about 89% of them. The top ten clones comprise approximately 11% of the sample. The sequenced sample was CD4+ or CD8+ T cells sorted from blood, obtained in a trial of the OX40 agonist ivuxolimab. These receptors came from an adult with an advanced solid tumor such as melanoma, head and neck, liver or kidney cancer.

V and J are TRBV6-1 and TRBJ2-1; maybe TRBD1 (5 bases). This CDR3 contains 14 residues. Trimming took 7 bases from V and 3 from J, leaving 13 bases between them. Germline CDR1 reads MNHNS; CDR2 reads SASEGT. The CDR3 sequence: CASIEQGYYNEQFF. Here the CDR3 DNA reads TGTGCCAGCATTGAGCAGGGCTACTACAATGAGCAGTTCTTC.

The chain recombines TRBV29-1 with TRBJ1-5; a weak D match, TRBD1 (6 bases). The germline V gene encodes CDR1 SQVTM and CDR2 ANQGSEA. Trimming left V 6 bases short and J 1 base short, with 13 bases between. CDR3 length equals 14 residues. The CDR3 DNA reads as TGCAGCGTAATATTAACAGGGAGCAATCAGCCCCAGCATTTT. Its translation is CSVILTGSNQPQHF.

V is TRBV28 and J is TRBJ1-3, with D possibly being TRBD1 (6 bases). CDR3 length: 15 residues. V lost 4 bases, J lost 1 base, and 11 bases lay in between. The germline gives CDR1 MDHEN, CDR2 SYDVKM. In nucleotides, the CDR3 is TGTGCCAGCAGTTCCCCAGGGGATTCTGGAAACACCATATATTTT. This codes for CASSSPGDSGNTIYF.

The CDR3 DNA is TGCAGCGGCCAAAGGGGCATTAGGGAGACCCAGTACTTC. Its translation is CSGQRGIRETQYF. This rearrangement joins TRBV29-1 to TRBJ2-5; TRBD1 might be the D (5 bases). Trimming took 7 bases from V and 5 from J, leaving 17 bases between them. This CDR3 spans 13 amino acids. Germline values: CDR1 SQVTM, CDR2 ANQGSEA.

The chain employs TRBV18 and TRBJ2-7; D gene ambiguous. V gave up 3 bases and J gave up 7 bases, with 13 bases separating them. The germline V gene has CDR1 KGHSH and CDR2 LQKENI. This CDR3 comprises 13 residues. Here the CDR3 reads CASSPRPLLEQYF. For the CDR3, the DNA is TGTGCCAGCTCACCCCGCCCGCTTTTAGAGCAGTACTTC.

Turning to this clone: The sample carries other DNA sequences with the same CDR3. This chain joins TRBV6-6 and TRBJ2-7, with D perhaps being TRBD1 or TRBD2 (5 bases each). This CDR3 region has 13 residues. Germline V CDR1 and CDR2: MNHNY, SVGAGI (reference sequence). The V end was cut by 0 bases, the J end by 2 bases, with 5 bases between. The CDR3 loop is CASSYSGAYEQYF. In DNA, the CDR3 is TGTGCCAGCAGTTACTCGGGGGCCTACGAGCAGTACTTC.

The chain carries TRBV20-1 and TRBJ1-2; D gene unclear. This CDR3 region has 11 residues. V lost 5 bases, J lost 2 bases, and 6 bases lay in between. Germline assignment: CDR1 DFQATT and CDR2 SNEGSKA (reference sequence). CDR3 protein: CSARVNYGYTF. CDR3 in DNA: TGCAGTGCTCGCGTAAACTATGGCTACACCTTC.

This clone appeared a few times. The chain combines TRBV5-8 with TRBJ2-7, with D maybe TRBD1 (5 bases). There are 15 residues in the CDR3. Trimming left V 0 bases short and J 2 bases short, with 12 bases between. CDR1 SGHTS and CDR2 YDEGEE come from the germline V gene. In nucleotides, the CDR3 is TGTGCCAGCAGCTTGGGAGTGGGGCAGACCTACGAGCAGTACTTC. It is translated as CASSLGVGQTYEQYF.

In its sample, this clone was seen a few times. This chain links TRBV4-1 with TRBJ1-5; tentative D call: TRBD1 (6 bases). The CDR3 runs to 15 residues. The V end lost 5 bases, the J end lost 0 bases, and 11 bases lay between the germline ends. The V gene's germline CDR1 is MGHRA and CDR2 YSYEKL. This chain's CDR3 is CASSSGVYSNQPQHF. The CDR3 DNA sequence: TGCGCCAGCAGCTCAGGGGTTTATAGCAATCAGCCCCAGCATTTT.

This rearrangement joins TRBV5-1 to TRBJ2-2; 9 bases agree with TRBD2. After removal of 0 bases from V and 1 base from J, the junction contained 4 bases not matched to a gene. CDR1 is SGHRS and CDR2 is YFSETQ in the germline V gene. The CDR3 runs 17 residues. The CDR3 protein is CASSLEISGRNTGELFF. The CDR3 bases are TGCGCCAGCAGCTTGGAGATTAGCGGGAGGAACACCGGGGAGCTGTTTTTT.

The chain links TRBV7-9 to TRBJ2-2; D gene unclear. Trimming removed 1 base at V and 1 base at J, with 10 bases between. CDR3 length: 16 residues. Germline V lookup: CDR1 SEHNR, CDR2 FQNEAQ (reference sequence). The DNA for the CDR3 is TGTGCCAGCAGCTTAGATAACTCCCTGAACACCGGGGAGCTGTTTTTT. This translates into CASSLDNSLNTGELFF.

The V and J genes are TRBV10-3 and TRBJ2-3; 7 nucleotides align to TRBD2. Per germline, CDR1 ENHRY and CDR2 SYGVKD. J gave up 5 bases and V 2 bases, and 4 bases lay outside the gene matches. This CDR3 has 14 amino acids. As DNA, the CDR3 is TGTGCCATCAGTGAGGGGGGGGACCAAGATACGCAGTATTTT. It translates to CAISEGGDQDTQYF.

The V gene is TRBV5-1, the J gene TRBJ2-3, with 7 bases lining up with TRBD2. Germline CDR1 and CDR2: SGHRS and YFSETQ. The CDR3 runs 14 residues. With 4 bases clipped from V and 5 bases from J, the junction kept 7 bases outside the gene matches. CDR3 sequence (DNA): TGCGCCAGCAGCATAAGGACTAGGGTAGATACGCAGTATTTT. Encoded protein: CASSIRTRVDTQYF.

The chain links TRBV6-1 to TRBJ1-5; D is ambiguous. Trimming removed 0 bases at V and 7 bases at J, with 7 bases between. The CDR3 extends over 13 amino acids. The germline V gene has CDR1 MNHNS and CDR2 SASEGT. The CDR3 reads CASSEAAQQPQHF. For the CDR3, the DNA is TGTGCCAGCAGTGAAGCCGCCCAACAGCCCCAGCATTTT.

The chain couples TRBV5-1 to TRBJ2-7; 10 nucleotides line up with TRBD2. There are 16 residues in the CDR3. In germline, CDR1 is SGHRS, CDR2 YFSETQ. With V trimmed by 4 bases and J by 9 bases, 16 bases remained unmatched. CDR3 sequence reads: CASSADLLAGRTGQYF. CDR3 sequence (DNA): TGCGCCAGCAGCGCTGACCTACTAGCGGGGAGGACTGGGCAGTACTTC.

The rearrangement joins TRBV9 to TRBJ2-1; D perhaps matches TRBD2 (6 bases). CDR1 is SGDLS and CDR2 is YYNGEE in the germline V gene. V dropped 5 bases and J dropped 3 bases, with 12 bases sitting between them. CDR3 size: 14 residues. DNA of the CDR3: TGTGCCAGCAGTCAAAGGGAGGTCTACAATGAGCAGTTCTTC. Residues: CASSQREVYNEQFF.

This clone showed up just a few times. This chain links TRBV19 with TRBJ1-5, with 7 bases matching TRBD1. The germline CDR1 and CDR2 sequences are LNHDA and SQIVND (reference sequence). This CDR3 has 11 amino acids. J was trimmed by 16 bases and V by 6 bases; bases with no gene match: 9. The CDR3 nucleotides read TGTGCCAGTAGCACAGGGGTCCTCCTCCATTTT. Translation: CASSTGVLLHF. Full variable domain (remainder filled in from reference TRBV19 and TRBJ1-5): DGGITQSPKYLFRKEGQNVTLSCEQNLNHDAMYWYRQDPGQGLRLIYYSQIVNDFQKGDIAEGYSVSREKKESFPLTVTSAQKNPTAFYLCASSTGVLLHFGDGTRLSIL.

The chain carries TRBV9 and TRBJ2-7, with 8 bases lining up with TRBD2. Trimming cost V 3 bases and J 4 bases; bases outside gene matches: 9. Looked up from germline, CDR1 is SGDLS and CDR2 is YYNGEE. The CDR3 contains 15 residues. CDR3 amino acids: CASSAGLAAGYEQYF. CDR3 DNA: TGTGCCAGCAGCGCCGGACTAGCTGCGGGGTACGAGCAGTACTTC.

This chain links TRBV5-1 with TRBJ2-1, with TRBD2 matching 10 bases. Germline CDR1 reads SGHRS; CDR2 reads YFSETQ. This CDR3 region has 17 residues. With 1 base clipped from V and 5 bases from J, the junction kept 9 bases outside the gene matches. Here the CDR3 reads CASSLILAGSTNNEQFF. DNA for the CDR3: TGCGCCAGCAGCTTGATACTAGCGGGGTCAACAAACAATGAGCAGTTCTTC.

The chain recombines TRBV5-4 with TRBJ2-7, with D perhaps TRBD2 (7 bases). Trimming shortened V by 4 bases and J by 0 bases, and 11 bases separated the two germline ends. Germline CDR1 SGHNT, CDR2 YYREEE (reference sequence). The length of the CDR3 is 14 residues. CDR3 nucleotides: TGTGCCAGCAGCAGGGGGACTATCTCCTACGAGCAGTACTTC. It codes for CASSRGTISYEQYF.

The J gene is TRBJ2-5, the V gene TRBV6-6; a possible D gene is TRBD1 (5 bases). This CDR3 has 13 residues. V lost 2 bases and J 3 bases, leaving 7 bases between the germline ends. Germline CDR1 is MNHNY and CDR2 is SVGAGI (reference sequence). The CDR3 sequence: CASSYRGEETQYF. The CDR3, as DNA: TGTGCCAGCAGTTACAGGGGTGAAGAGACCCAGTACTTC.

The chain couples TRBV6-8 to TRBJ2-3, with TRBD2 matching over 7 bases. Germline CDR1 and CDR2: MNHGY and SAAAGT. There are 13 residues in the CDR3. The CDR3 loop reads CASRRGSTDTQYF. The DNA for the CDR3 is TGTGCTTCAAGGCGGGGGAGCACAGATACGCAGTATTTT.

The chain employs TRBV27 and TRBJ2-1; TRBD2 matches 11 bases. Germline V gives CDR1 MNHEY, CDR2 SMNVEV (reference sequence). The V and J ends lost 4 bases and 12 bases, in that order; junction bases with no gene match: 11. The CDR3 runs to 15 residues. As DNA, the CDR3 is TGTGCCAGCAGTTCCCCTAGCGGGAGGCCCCTAGTGCAGTTCTTC. Protein: CASSSPSGRPLVQFF.

The V gene is TRBV28, the J gene TRBJ2-3, with 7 bases fitting TRBD1. V lost 3 bases and J lost 11; bases outside the gene matches: 8. Per the germline V gene, CDR1 is MDHEN and CDR2 is SYDVKM. The CDR3 has 13 amino acids. Written as DNA, the CDR3 is TGTGCCAGCAGTTTTGGGACAGCCCAGTGGCAGTATTTT. This encodes CASSFGTAQWQYF.

The chain combines TRBV5-4 with TRBJ2-3, with TRBD2 matching over 8 bases. The V gene end was trimmed by 4 bases and the J gene end by 7 bases; junction bases not matched to a gene: 11. The length of the CDR3 is 15 residues. The germline V gene has CDR1 SGHNT and CDR2 YYREEE (reference sequence). The CDR3 coding sequence is TGTGCCAGCAGCCCTCTTAGCGGGGCTGTAAATACGCAGTATTTT. Its translation: CASSPLSGAVNTQYF.

This chain joins TRBV5-1 and TRBJ1-3, with a tentative D call TRBD1 (5 bases). CDR1 is SGHRS and CDR2 is YFSETQ in the germline V gene. Deletions cut 3 bases from V and 0 bases from J, with 7 bases between. The CDR3 spans 14 residues. The CDR3: CASSSGGSGNTIYF. Here the CDR3 DNA reads TGCGCCAGCAGCTCCGGGGGCTCTGGAAACACCATATATTTT.